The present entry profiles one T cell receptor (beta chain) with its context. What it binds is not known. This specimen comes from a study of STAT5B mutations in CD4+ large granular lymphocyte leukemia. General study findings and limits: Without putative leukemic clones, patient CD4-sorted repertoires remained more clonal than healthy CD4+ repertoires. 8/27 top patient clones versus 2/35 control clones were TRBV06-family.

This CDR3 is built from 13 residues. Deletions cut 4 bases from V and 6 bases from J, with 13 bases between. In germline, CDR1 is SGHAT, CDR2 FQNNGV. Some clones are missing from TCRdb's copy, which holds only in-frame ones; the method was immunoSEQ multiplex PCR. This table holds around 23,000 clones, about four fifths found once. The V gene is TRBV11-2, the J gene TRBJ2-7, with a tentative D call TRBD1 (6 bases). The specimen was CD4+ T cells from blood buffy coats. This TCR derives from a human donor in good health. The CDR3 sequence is CASSSIRGSEQYF. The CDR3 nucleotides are TGTGCCAGCAGCTCGATTAGGGGGTCCGAGCAGTACTTC. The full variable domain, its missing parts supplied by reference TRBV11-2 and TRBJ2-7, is EAGVAQSPRYKIIEKRQSVAFWCNPISGHATLYWYQQILGQGPKLLIQFQNNGVVDDSQLPKDRFSAERLKGVDSTLKIQPAKLEDSAVYLCASSSIRGSEQYFGPGTRLTVT.